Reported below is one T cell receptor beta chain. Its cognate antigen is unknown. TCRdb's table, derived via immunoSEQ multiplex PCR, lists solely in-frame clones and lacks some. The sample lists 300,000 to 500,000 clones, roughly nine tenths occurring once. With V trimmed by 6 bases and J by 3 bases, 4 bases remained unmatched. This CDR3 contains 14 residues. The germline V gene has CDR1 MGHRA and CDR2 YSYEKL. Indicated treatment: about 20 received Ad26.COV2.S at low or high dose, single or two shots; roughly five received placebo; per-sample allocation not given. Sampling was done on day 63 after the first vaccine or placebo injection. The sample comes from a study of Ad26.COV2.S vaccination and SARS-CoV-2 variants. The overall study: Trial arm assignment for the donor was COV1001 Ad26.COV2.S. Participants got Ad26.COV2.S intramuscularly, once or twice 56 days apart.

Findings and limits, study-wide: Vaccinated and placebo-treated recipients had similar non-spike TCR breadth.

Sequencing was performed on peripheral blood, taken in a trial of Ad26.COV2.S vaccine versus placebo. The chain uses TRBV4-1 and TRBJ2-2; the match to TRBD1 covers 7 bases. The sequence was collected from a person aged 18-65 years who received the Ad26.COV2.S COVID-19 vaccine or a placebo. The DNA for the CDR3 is TGCGCCAGCAGTCAAACAGGGGACACCGGGGAGCTGTTTTTT. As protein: CASSQTGDTGELFF.